This is a list of T cell receptor beta chains from one sample in a study of control samples from healthy donors and cancer patients. Sequencing used immunoSEQ multiplex PCR; TCRdb keeps in-frame clones, though not all of them. The sample lists about 140,000 clones, about 90% occurring once. The sample taken for sequencing was blood. All receptors come from a man aged 18 to 30 in good health. CDR3s include the opening cysteine and the closing phenylalanine or tryptophan. D genes are given only for firm matches. Clone size is given for some rows only: seen once, a few or many times, or a class if the clone is expanded.

cdr3_aa: CASRSSGGTDTQYF; cdr3_nt: TGTGCCAGCAGGTCTAGCGGTGGCACAGATACGCAGTATTTT; clone_size: -; d_call: TRBD2; v_call: TRBV2; j_call: TRBJ2-3
cdr3_aa: CASSTGYNSPLHF; cdr3_nt: TGTGCCAGTAGTACAGGGTATAATTCACCCCTCCACTTT; clone_size: -; d_call: -; v_call: TRBV19; j_call: TRBJ1-6
cdr3_aa: CASRPGLHTDTQYF; cdr3_nt: TGTGCCAGCAGACCGGGACTACACACAGATACGCAGTATTTT; clone_size: -; d_call: TRBD2; v_call: TRBV6-5; j_call: TRBJ2-3
cdr3_aa: CASSQGALGLHF; cdr3_nt: TGTGCCAGCAGCCAAGGGGCCCTGGGCCTCCACTTT; clone_size: -; d_call: -; v_call: TRBV14; j_call: TRBJ1-6
cdr3_aa: CASSYGGSYEQYF; cdr3_nt: TGTGCCAGCAGTTACGGGGGATCCTACGAGCAGTACTTC; clone_size: -; d_call: -; v_call: TRBV6-2/TRBV6-3; j_call: TRBJ2-7
cdr3_aa: CASSLSGAEYEQYF; cdr3_nt: TGCGCCAGCAGCCTTAGCGGGGCCGAATACGAGCAGTACTTC; clone_size: -; d_call: TRBD2; v_call: TRBV5-1; j_call: TRBJ2-7
cdr3_aa: CASSFRAQETQYF; cdr3_nt: TGTGCCAGCAGCTTCAGGGCCCAAGAGACCCAGTACTTC; clone_size: once; d_call: -; v_call: TRBV7-3; j_call: TRBJ2-5
cdr3_aa: CASRMTSTETQYF; cdr3_nt: TGCGCCAGCAGAATGACAAGCACGGAGACCCAGTACTTC; clone_size: -; d_call: -; v_call: TRBV5-1; j_call: TRBJ2-5
cdr3_aa: CASSLNPNTDTQYF; cdr3_nt: TGTGCCAGCAGCTTAAATCCAAACACAGATACGCAGTATTTT; clone_size: -; d_call: -; v_call: TRBV11-2; j_call: TRBJ2-3
cdr3_aa: CASRGASYNEQFF; cdr3_nt: TGCGCCAGCCGTGGGGCGTCCTACAATGAGCAGTTCTTC; clone_size: -; d_call: -; v_call: TRBV4-1; j_call: TRBJ2-1
cdr3_aa: CASSLILLYNEQFF; cdr3_nt: TGTGCCAGCAGCTTAATTCTATTATACAATGAGCAGTTCTTC; clone_size: -; d_call: -; v_call: TRBV7-2; j_call: TRBJ2-1
cdr3_aa: CASSRSGQWSGKLFF; cdr3_nt: TGTGCCAGCAGTCGTTCGGGACAGTGGAGCGGAAAACTGTTTTTT; clone_size: -; d_call: TRBD1; v_call: TRBV2; j_call: TRBJ1-4
cdr3_aa: CASSSGWGYTEAFF; cdr3_nt: TGCGCCAGCAGCTCCGGTTGGGGGTACACTGAAGCTTTCTTT; clone_size: -; d_call: -; v_call: TRBV5-1; j_call: TRBJ1-1
cdr3_aa: CASSLNGQEGNQPQHF; cdr3_nt: TGTGCCAGCAGCTTGAATGGACAGGAGGGCAATCAGCCCCAGCATTTT; clone_size: -; d_call: TRBD1; v_call: TRBV5-6; j_call: TRBJ1-5
cdr3_aa: CAISEWGKDTGELFF; cdr3_nt: TGTGCCATCAGTGAGTGGGGGAAAGACACCGGGGAGCTGTTTTTT; clone_size: -; d_call: -; v_call: TRBV10-3; j_call: TRBJ2-2
cdr3_aa: CASSLLSGVYEQYF; cdr3_nt: TGTGCCAGCAGCTTGCTTTCAGGGGTCTACGAGCAGTACTTC; clone_size: -; d_call: -; v_call: TRBV5-5; j_call: TRBJ2-7
cdr3_aa: CASSQADRGTNEKLFF; cdr3_nt: TGTGCCAGCAGCCAGGCCGACAGGGGTACTAATGAAAAACTGTTTTTT; clone_size: -; d_call: TRBD1; v_call: TRBV4-2; j_call: TRBJ1-4
cdr3_aa: CASSYLTGAQPQHF; cdr3_nt: TGTGCCAGCAGTTACCTGACAGGGGCTCAGCCCCAGCATTTT; clone_size: -; d_call: TRBD1; v_call: TRBV6-6; j_call: TRBJ1-5
cdr3_aa: CAWSPGNYGYTF; cdr3_nt: TGTGCCTGGAGTCCAGGGAACTATGGCTACACCTTC; clone_size: -; d_call: -; v_call: TRBV30; j_call: TRBJ1-2
cdr3_aa: CASSVAQQRDKHEQYF; cdr3_nt: TGTGCCAGCAGCGTAGCTCAACAGCGTGACAAACACGAGCAGTACTTC; clone_size: -; d_call: -; v_call: TRBV9; j_call: TRBJ2-7
cdr3_aa: CASSDSGNSPLHF; cdr3_nt: TGTGCCAGCAGTGACTCGGGTAATTCACCCCTCCACTTT; clone_size: -; d_call: -; v_call: TRBV6-4; j_call: TRBJ1-6
cdr3_aa: CASSTVTGANYGYTF; cdr3_nt: TGTGCCAGCAGTACTGTGACAGGGGCCAACTATGGCTACACCTTC; clone_size: -; d_call: TRBD1; v_call: TRBV6-6; j_call: TRBJ1-2
cdr3_aa: CASSLSGPTLITNEKLFF; cdr3_nt: TGTGCCAGCAGTTTATCCGGGCCTACCCTGATAACTAATGAAAAACTGTTTTTT; clone_size: -; d_call: -; v_call: TRBV28; j_call: TRBJ1-4
cdr3_aa: CASSIGGSGGYLAKNIQYF; cdr3_nt: TGTGCCAGTAGTATCGGCGGGAGCGGGGGGTACCTAGCCAAAAACATTCAGTACTTC; clone_size: few; d_call: TRBD2; v_call: TRBV19; j_call: TRBJ2-4
cdr3_aa: CASSRGDRDNSPLHF; cdr3_nt: TGTGCCAGCAGCCGGGGGGACAGGGACAATTCACCCCTCCACTTT; clone_size: few; d_call: TRBD1; v_call: TRBV28; j_call: TRBJ1-6
cdr3_aa: CASSSSQGVAGEKLFF; cdr3_nt: TGTGCCAGCAGTTCGTCACAGGGCGTTGCGGGTGAAAAACTGTTTTTT; clone_size: once; d_call: -; v_call: TRBV6-6; j_call: TRBJ1-4
cdr3_aa: CASSFGAGELFF; cdr3_nt: TGTGCCAGCAGCTTTGGAGCGGGGGAGCTGTTTTTT; clone_size: -; d_call: -; v_call: TRBV7-9; j_call: TRBJ2-2